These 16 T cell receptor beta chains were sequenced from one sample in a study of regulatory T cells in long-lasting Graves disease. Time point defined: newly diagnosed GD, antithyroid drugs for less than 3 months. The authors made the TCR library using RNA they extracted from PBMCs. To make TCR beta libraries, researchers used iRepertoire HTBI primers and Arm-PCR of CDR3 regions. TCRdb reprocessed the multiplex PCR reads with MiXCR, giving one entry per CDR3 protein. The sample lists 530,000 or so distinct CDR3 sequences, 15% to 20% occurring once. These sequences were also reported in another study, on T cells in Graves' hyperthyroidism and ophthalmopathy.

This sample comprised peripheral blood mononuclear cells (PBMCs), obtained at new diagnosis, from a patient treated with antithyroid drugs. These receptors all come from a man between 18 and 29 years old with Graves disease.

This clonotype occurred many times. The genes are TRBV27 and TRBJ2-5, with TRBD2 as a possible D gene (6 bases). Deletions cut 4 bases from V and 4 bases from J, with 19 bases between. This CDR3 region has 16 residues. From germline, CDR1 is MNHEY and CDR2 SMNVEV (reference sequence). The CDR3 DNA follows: TGTGCCAGCAGTTCCTACCGTCGGGGGTCAGTAGAGACCCAGTACTTC. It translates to CASSSYRRGSVETQYF.

This CDR3 is CASSFPSGRDNEQFF. CDR3 nucleotide sequence: TGCGCCAGCAGCTTTCCTAGCGGGAGGGACAATGAGCAGTTCTTC. The genes are TRBV5-1 and TRBJ2-1; 12 bases align to TRBD2. This CDR3 has 15 amino acids. Germline V gene lookup returns CDR1 SGHRS and CDR2 YFSETQ. V was clipped by 2 bases and J by 5 bases; unmatched bases: 2.

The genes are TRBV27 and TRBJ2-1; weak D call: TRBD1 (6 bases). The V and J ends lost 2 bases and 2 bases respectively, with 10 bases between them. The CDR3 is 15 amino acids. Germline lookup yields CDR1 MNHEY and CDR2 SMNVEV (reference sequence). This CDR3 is CASSLVQGTYNEQFF. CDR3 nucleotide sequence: TGTGCCAGCAGTTTAGTCCAGGGGACCTACAATGAGCAGTTCTTC.

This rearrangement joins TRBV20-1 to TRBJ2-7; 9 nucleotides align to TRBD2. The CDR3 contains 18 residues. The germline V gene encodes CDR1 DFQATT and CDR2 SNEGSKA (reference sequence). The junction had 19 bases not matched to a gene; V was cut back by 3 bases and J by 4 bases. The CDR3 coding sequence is TGCAGTGCTAGCCTAGAGATGGGACTAGCAGAAAAAGTTTACGAGCAGTACTTC. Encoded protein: CSASLEMGLAEKVYEQYF.

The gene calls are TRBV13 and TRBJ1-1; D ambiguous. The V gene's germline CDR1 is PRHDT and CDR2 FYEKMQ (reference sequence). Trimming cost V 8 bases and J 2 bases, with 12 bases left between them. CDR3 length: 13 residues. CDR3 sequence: CASGPEGNTEAFF. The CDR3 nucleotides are TGTGCCAGCGGCCCCGAGGGAAACACTGAAGCTTTCTTT. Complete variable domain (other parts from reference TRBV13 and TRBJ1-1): AAGVIQSPRHLIKEKRETATLKCYPIPRHDTVYWYQQGPGQDPQFLISFYEKMQSDKGSIPDRFSAQQFSDYHSELNMSSLELGDSALYFCASGPEGNTEAFFGQGTRLTVV.

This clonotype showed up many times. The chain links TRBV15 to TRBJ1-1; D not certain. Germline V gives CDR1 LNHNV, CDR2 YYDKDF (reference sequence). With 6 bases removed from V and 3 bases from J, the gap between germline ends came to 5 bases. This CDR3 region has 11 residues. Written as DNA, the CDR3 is TGTGCCACCAGTGAGCACACTGAAGCTTTCTTT. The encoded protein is CATSEHTEAFF.

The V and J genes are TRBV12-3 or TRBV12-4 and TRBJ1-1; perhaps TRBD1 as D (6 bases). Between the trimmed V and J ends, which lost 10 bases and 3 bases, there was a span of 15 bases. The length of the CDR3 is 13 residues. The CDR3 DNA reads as TGTGCCATCGACCGGGGGGCCGACACTGAAGCTTTCTTT. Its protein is CAIDRGADTEAFF.

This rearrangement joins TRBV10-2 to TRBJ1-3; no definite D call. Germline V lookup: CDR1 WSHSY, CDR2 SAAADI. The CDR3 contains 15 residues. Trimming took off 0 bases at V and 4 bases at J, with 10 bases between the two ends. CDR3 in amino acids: CASSESATPGNTIYF. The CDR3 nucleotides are TGCGCCAGCAGTGAGTCTGCGACACCCGGAAACACCATATATTTT.

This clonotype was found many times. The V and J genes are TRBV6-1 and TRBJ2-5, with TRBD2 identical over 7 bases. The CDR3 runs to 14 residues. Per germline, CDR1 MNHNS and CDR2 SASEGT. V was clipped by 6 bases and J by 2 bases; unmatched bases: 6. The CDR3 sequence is CASRPSGAQETQYF. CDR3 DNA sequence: TGTGCCAGCAGGCCTAGCGGAGCGCAAGAGACCCAGTACTTC.

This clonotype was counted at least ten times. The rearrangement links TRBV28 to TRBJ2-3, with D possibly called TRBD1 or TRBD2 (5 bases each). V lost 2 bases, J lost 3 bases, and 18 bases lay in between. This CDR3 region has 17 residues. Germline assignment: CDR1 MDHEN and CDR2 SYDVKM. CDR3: CASSLASRRGGTDTQYF. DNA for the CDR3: TGTGCCAGCAGTTTAGCCTCCCGGCGTGGGGGAACAGATACGCAGTATTTT.

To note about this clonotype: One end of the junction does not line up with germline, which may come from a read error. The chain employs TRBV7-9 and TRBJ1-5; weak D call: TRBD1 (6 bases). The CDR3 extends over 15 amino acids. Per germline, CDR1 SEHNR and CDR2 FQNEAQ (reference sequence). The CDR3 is CASSSGGRSNRPQHF. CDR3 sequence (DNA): TGTGCCAGCAGCTCGGGGGGCCGTAGCAATCGGCCCCAGCATTTT.

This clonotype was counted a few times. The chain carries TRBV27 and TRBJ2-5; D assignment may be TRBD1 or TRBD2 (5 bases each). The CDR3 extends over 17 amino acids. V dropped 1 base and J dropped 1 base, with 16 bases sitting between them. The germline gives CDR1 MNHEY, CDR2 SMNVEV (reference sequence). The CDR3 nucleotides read TGTGCCAGCAGTTTATTTAGATCAGGGACCCTCCAAGAGACCCAGTACTTC. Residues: CASSLFRSGTLQETQYF.

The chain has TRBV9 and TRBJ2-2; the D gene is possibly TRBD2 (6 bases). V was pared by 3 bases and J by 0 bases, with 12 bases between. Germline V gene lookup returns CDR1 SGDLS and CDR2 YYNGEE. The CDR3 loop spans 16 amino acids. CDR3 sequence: CASSAIAVANTGELFF. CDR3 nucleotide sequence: TGTGCCAGCAGCGCAATAGCGGTCGCGAACACCGGGGAGCTGTTTTTT.

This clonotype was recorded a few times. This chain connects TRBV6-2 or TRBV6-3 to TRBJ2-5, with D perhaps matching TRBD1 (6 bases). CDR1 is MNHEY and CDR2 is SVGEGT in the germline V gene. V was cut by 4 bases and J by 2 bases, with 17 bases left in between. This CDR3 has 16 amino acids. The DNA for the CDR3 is TGTGCCAGCAGTTTGGGCATAACGGACAGTCAAGAGACCCAGTACTTC. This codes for CASSLGITDSQETQYF.

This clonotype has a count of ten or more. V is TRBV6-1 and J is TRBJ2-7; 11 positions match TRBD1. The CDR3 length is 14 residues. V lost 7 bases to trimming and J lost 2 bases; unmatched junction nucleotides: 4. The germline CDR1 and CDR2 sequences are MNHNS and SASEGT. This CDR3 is CASKGTGGTYEQYF. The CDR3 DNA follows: TGTGCCAGCAAAGGGACAGGGGGGACCTACGAGCAGTACTTC.

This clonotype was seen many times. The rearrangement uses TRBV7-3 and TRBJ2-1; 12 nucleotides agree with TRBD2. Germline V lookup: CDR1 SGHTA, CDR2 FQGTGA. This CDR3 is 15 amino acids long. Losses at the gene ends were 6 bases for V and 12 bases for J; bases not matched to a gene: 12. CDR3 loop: CASSQGGLAGSWQFF. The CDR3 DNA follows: TGTGCCAGCAGTCAGGGGGGACTAGCGGGCTCTTGGCAGTTCTTC.